These 29 T cell receptor beta chains were sequenced from one sample in a study of cytomegalovirus exposure and HLA in healthy donors. Some clones are missing from TCRdb's copy, which holds only in-frame ones; the method was immunoSEQ multiplex PCR. The table records some 86,000 clones, roughly 93% of them present only once. What was sequenced was PBMCs. These TCRs come from a woman younger than 45 in good health and CMV-seronegative.

J is TRBJ2-7 and V is TRBV2; D is perhaps TRBD2 (6 bases). Germline loops: CDR1 SNHLY, CDR2 FYNNEI. The CDR3 contains 17 residues. The ends were cut back, 4 bases at V and 2 bases at J, with 21 bases in the middle. The CDR3 here is CASSVNSRGGGTYEQYF. Written as DNA, the CDR3 is TGTGCCAGCAGTGTCAACAGCCGGGGAGGCGGTACCTACGAGCAGTACTTC. Based on the CDR3 plus reference TRBV2 and TRBJ2-7, the full variable domain is EPEVTQTPSHQVTQMGQEVILRCVPISNHLYFYWYRQILGQKVEFLVSFYNNEISEKSEIFDDQFSVERPDGSNFTLKIRSTKLEDSAMYFCASSVNSRGGGTYEQYFGPGTRLTVT.

The rearrangement joins TRBV30 to TRBJ1-2, with 7 bases aligning to TRBD1. J was trimmed by 1 base and V by 1 base; bases with no gene match: 21. This CDR3 is built from 20 residues. The germline CDR1 and CDR2 sequences are GTSNPN and SVGIG (reference sequence). CDR3 protein: CAWSANTSRDSINLNYGYTF. CDR3 DNA: TGTGCCTGGAGTGCCAATACGTCCCGGGACAGTATTAACCTTAACTATGGCTACACCTTC. The variable domain in full, completed from reference TRBV30 and TRBJ1-2, reads SQTIHQWPATLVQPVGSPLSLECTVEGTSNPNLYWYRQAAGRGLQLLFYSVGIGQISSEVPQNLSASRPQDRQFILSSKKLLLSDSGFYLCAWSANTSRDSINLNYGYTFGSGTRLTVV.

The rearrangement uses TRBV28 and TRBJ2-2; TRBD1 agrees at 7 bases. Germline CDR1 and CDR2: MDHEN and SYDVKM. This CDR3 contains 13 residues. The trim removed 7 bases at V and 6 bases at J, leaving 5 bases unmatched. DNA for the CDR3: TGTGCCAGCATGACAGGGTCGGCCGGGGAGCTGTTTTTT. It yields the protein CASMTGSAGELFF.

This sequence joins TRBV15 and TRBJ2-7, with TRBD1 identical over 8 bases. Per germline, CDR1 LNHNV and CDR2 YYDKDF (reference sequence). The V gene end was trimmed by 4 bases and the J gene end by 5 bases; junction bases not matched to a gene: 10. CDR3 size: 15 residues. CDR3 protein: CATSTLETGGDEQYF. CDR3 bases: TGTGCCACCAGCACCCTGGAAACAGGGGGAGACGAGCAGTACTTC.

This clone was seen more than once but under ten times. The V call is TRBV6-6, the J call TRBJ1-1; 8 bases line up with TRBD1. The V gene's germline CDR1 is MNHNY and CDR2 SVGAGI (reference sequence). CDR3 size: 13 residues. V gave up 5 bases and J gave up 8 bases; unmatched junction bases: 7. CDR3 DNA sequence: TGTGCCAGCAGTGGAGGATGGACAGGGGAAGCTTTCTTT. This codes for CASSGGWTGEAFF.

This sequence joins TRBV5-5 and TRBJ2-3; D perhaps matches TRBD2 (6 bases). This CDR3 comprises 15 residues. V dropped 3 bases and J dropped 0 bases, with 11 bases sitting between them. Per the germline V gene, CDR1 is SGHKS and CDR2 is YYEKEE (reference sequence). CDR3 region: CASSYSGFSTDTQYF. In DNA, the CDR3 is TGTGCCAGCAGCTATAGCGGATTTAGCACAGATACGCAGTATTTT.

The genes are TRBV29-1 and TRBJ1-1; weak D call: TRBD1 (5 bases). Trimming shortened V by 0 bases and J by 10 bases, and 15 bases separated the two germline ends. CDR3 length: 13 amino acids. CDR1 is SQVTM, CDR2 ANQGSEA, per germline. This chain's CDR3 is CSVEETAGVVAFF. Written as DNA, the CDR3 is TGCAGCGTTGAAGAAACGGCGGGGGTGGTAGCTTTCTTT. The whole variable domain, remainder taken from reference TRBV29-1 and TRBJ1-1, is SAVISQKPSRDICQRGTSLTIQCQVDSQVTMMFWYRQQPGQSLTLIATANQGSEATYESGFVIDKFPISRPNLTFSTLTVSNMSPEDSSIYLCSVEETAGVVAFFGQGTRLTVV.

The chain employs TRBV2 and TRBJ2-4; D perhaps matches TRBD1 (6 bases). Between the trimmed V and J ends, which lost 0 bases and 8 bases, there was a span of 14 bases. CDR3 size: 15 residues. CDR1 is SNHLY and CDR2 is FYNNEI in the germline V gene. The chain's CDR3 is CASSEALTGWDIQYF. As DNA, the CDR3 is TGTGCCAGCAGTGAAGCGCTTACAGGGTGGGACATTCAGTACTTC.

The J gene is TRBJ1-1, the V gene TRBV28; no reliable D call. In germline, CDR1 is MDHEN, CDR2 SYDVKM. The CDR3 is 12 residues long. V was cut by 2 bases and J by 1 base, with 2 bases left in between. The CDR3 is CASSLRNTEAFF. For the CDR3, the DNA is TGTGCCAGCAGTTTACGGAACACTGAAGCTTTCTTT.

This sequence joins TRBV28 and TRBJ2-4; 8 bases agree with TRBD1. Germline V CDR1 and CDR2: MDHEN, SYDVKM. J was trimmed by 6 bases and V by 3 bases; bases with no gene match: 7. The CDR3 length is 15 residues. CDR3 loop: CASSLALGQVNIQYF. CDR3 bases: TGTGCCAGCAGTTTGGCCCTGGGACAGGTAAACATTCAGTACTTC.

The V gene is TRBV5-1, the J gene TRBJ1-1, with a tentative D call TRBD1 (5 bases). Germline loops: CDR1 SGHRS, CDR2 YFSETQ. V was cut by 6 bases and J by 1 base, with 13 bases left in between. The CDR3 has 14 amino acids. The CDR3 here is CASNQGNPNTEAFF. In DNA, the CDR3 is TGCGCCAGCAACCAGGGCAACCCGAACACTGAAGCTTTCTTT.

This chain connects TRBV27 to TRBJ1-2; D is undetermined. The CDR3 loop spans 13 amino acids. V was pared by 9 bases and J by 4 bases, with 15 bases between. CDR1 MNHEY and CDR2 SMNVEV come from the germline V gene (reference sequence). This chain's CDR3 is CARPQKTFYGYTF. In nucleotides, the CDR3 is TGTGCCAGGCCACAGAAAACCTTCTATGGCTACACCTTC.

The genes are TRBV6-5 and TRBJ1-2; 8 nucleotides align to TRBD1. The germline V gene encodes CDR1 MNHEY and CDR2 SVGAGI. CDR3 size: 15 residues. V shed 6 bases, J shed 2 bases, and the junction held 8 bases outside the gene matches. CDR3 sequence reads: CASRGVRGQNYGYTF. The CDR3 DNA follows: TGTGCCAGCAGGGGGGTCAGGGGGCAGAACTATGGCTACACCTTC.

The rearrangement joins TRBV9 to TRBJ2-7, with TRBD1 matching over 7 bases. V was clipped by 0 bases and J by 6 bases; unmatched bases: 6. There are 14 residues in the CDR3. Germline lookup yields CDR1 SGDLS and CDR2 YYNGEE. The CDR3 region has the DNA TGTGCCAGCAGCGTAGGAGACAGGGACCCCGAGCAGTACTTC. Translating it yields CASSVGDRDPEQYF.

The rearrangement links TRBV25-1 to TRBJ2-1; no clear D gene. This CDR3 has 16 amino acids. Germline values: CDR1 MGHDK, CDR2 SYGVNS. The germline V and J ends were trimmed by 1 base and 0 bases, with 10 bases remaining between them. CDR3 residues: CASSELGSSSYNEQFF. In DNA form, the CDR3 reads TGTGCCAGCAGTGAATTGGGTAGCAGCTCCTACAATGAGCAGTTCTTC.

This sequence joins TRBV30 and TRBJ2-3; 12 bases map to TRBD2. The trim removed 4 bases at V and 4 bases at J, leaving 12 bases unmatched. CDR1 is GTSNPN, CDR2 SVGIG, per germline (reference sequence). The CDR3 is 17 amino acids. In DNA form, the CDR3 reads TGTGCCTGGAATCCTGACCAGACTAGCGGGAGAGCAGATACGCAGTATTTT. Its protein is CAWNPDQTSGRADTQYF. Based on the CDR3 plus reference TRBV30 and TRBJ2-3, the full variable domain is SQTIHQWPATLVQPVGSPLSLECTVEGTSNPNLYWYRQAAGRGLQLLFYSVGIGQISSEVPQNLSASRPQDRQFILSSKKLLLSDSGFYLCAWNPDQTSGRADTQYFGPGTRLTVL.

This chain uses TRBV6-5 with TRBJ1-2; D remains ambiguous. The CDR3 length is 13 residues. CDR1 is MNHEY, CDR2 SVGAGI, per germline. Trimming shortened V by 5 bases and J by 2 bases, and 9 bases separated the two germline ends. Here the CDR3 DNA reads TGTGCCAGCAGTCAGACAAAGAACTATGGCTACACCTTC. Translating it yields CASSQTKNYGYTF.

The table lists this clone with a count of one. CDR3 amino acids: CASSITGKGNYGYTF. The CDR3 DNA follows: TGTGCCAGTAGTATCACCGGGAAGGGTAACTATGGCTACACCTTC. The chain carries TRBV19 and TRBJ1-2; D is ambiguous. Between the trimmed V and J ends, which lost 3 bases and 1 base, there was a span of 12 bases. Germline V gene lookup returns CDR1 LNHDA and CDR2 SQIVND (reference sequence). This CDR3 region has 15 residues.

J is TRBJ2-2 and V is TRBV7-6; maybe TRBD2 (5 bases). Trimming pared 5 bases from V and 5 bases from J, leaving 18 bases between. This CDR3 contains 16 residues. From germline, CDR1 is SGHVS and CDR2 FNYEAQ. DNA of the CDR3: TGTGCCAGCAGCCAGGAGGTCTCGACGTTAACCGGGGAGCTGTTTTTT. It yields the protein CASSQEVSTLTGELFF.

CDR3 residues: CASSPELAPGLYNEQFF. CDR3 in DNA: TGTGCCAGCAGCCCCGAATTGGCCCCGGGGTTATACAATGAGCAGTTCTTC. The V call is TRBV9, the J call TRBJ2-1, with D possibly TRBD2 on 5 matching bases. Germline CDR1 is SGDLS and CDR2 is YYNGEE. This CDR3 spans 17 amino acids. V lost 4 bases and J 4 bases, leaving 21 bases between the germline ends.

The chain combines TRBV10-3 with TRBJ2-5; TRBD1 matches 7 bases. J gave up 3 bases and V 5 bases, and 0 bases lay outside the gene matches. Germline values: CDR1 ENHRY, CDR2 SYGVKD. The CDR3 consists of 12 residues. The CDR3 nucleotides read TGTGCCATCAGTCAGGGGGAAGAGACCCAGTACTTC. It codes for CAISQGEETQYF.

The V gene is TRBV2, the J gene TRBJ1-2, with TRBD1 as a possible D gene (6 bases). V gave up 4 bases and J gave up 7 bases, with 13 bases separating them. Germline-derived CDR1 and CDR2 are SNHLY and FYNNEI. CDR3 length: 13 amino acids. The DNA of the CDR3 is TGTGCCAGCAGTGCAGGGGCCCAAACTGGCTACACCTTC. This codes for CASSAGAQTGYTF.

J is TRBJ1-6 and V is TRBV7-2, with D possibly matching TRBD1 (6 bases). The V gene lost 0 bases and the J gene lost 3 bases, with 24 bases spanning the gap. From germline, CDR1 is SGHTA and CDR2 FQGNSA. The CDR3 contains 21 residues. The CDR3 protein is CASSLAGDIRTILNYNSPLHF. The CDR3 nucleotides are TGTGCCAGCAGCTTAGCGGGGGACATCCGCACAATACTCAACTATAATTCACCCCTCCACTTT.

The chain links TRBV7-8 to TRBJ2-7, with 8 nucleotides matching TRBD2. The trim removed 5 bases at V and 7 bases at J, leaving 10 bases unmatched. This CDR3 spans 14 amino acids. The germline gives CDR1 SGHVS, CDR2 FQNEAQ. CDR3 coding DNA: TGTGCCAGCAGCCCCCGGGGGGGCCTGGAAGAGCAGTACTTC. Translated: CASSPRGGLEEQYF.

The chain recombines TRBV4-3 with TRBJ2-7; 9 bases fit TRBD1. Germline trimming cut 0 bases from V and 3 bases from J; bases unmatched to any gene: 15. Germline V gene data show CDR1 as LGHNA and CDR2 as YSLEER. CDR3 length equals 19 residues. The CDR3 DNA is TGCGCCAGCAGCCAAGATGTGGTGGGACAGGGTCTCGTCAGCTACGAGCAGTACTTC. Residues: CASSQDVVGQGLVSYEQYF.

The chain has TRBV13 and TRBJ1-1; D gene unclear. The CDR3 is 13 residues long. Trimming removed 3 bases from V and 1 base from J, with 6 bases in between. Germline V lookup: CDR1 PRHDT, CDR2 FYEKMQ (reference sequence). In nucleotides, the CDR3 is TGTGCCAGCAGCTTTTCAGAGAACACTGAAGCTTTCTTT. Translating gives CASSFSENTEAFF.

This chain uses TRBV30 with TRBJ1-1; D ambiguous. Germline assignment: CDR1 GTSNPN and CDR2 SVGIG (reference sequence). V was clipped by 4 bases and J by 3 bases, with 15 bases between them. This CDR3 has 14 residues. For the CDR3, the DNA is TGTGCCTGGACGGAGGGAATCGGGCACACTGAAGCTTTCTTT. It is translated as CAWTEGIGHTEAFF.

V gene TRBV18 combines with J gene TRBJ2-3; D is possibly TRBD2 (6 bases). Trimming left V 3 bases short and J 5 bases short, with 12 bases between. This CDR3 has 14 amino acids. Per germline, CDR1 KGHSH and CDR2 LQKENI. CDR3 sequence (DNA): TGTGCCAGCTCACCCCCAGGGCGGGGAGATACGCAGTATTTT. It codes for CASSPPGRGDTQYF.

This chain links TRBV6-5 with TRBJ2-7, with 11 bases fitting TRBD1. J lost 6 bases, V lost 2 bases, and 9 bases had no gene match. The CDR3 totals 16 residues. Germline loops: CDR1 MNHEY, CDR2 SVGAGI. In nucleotides, the CDR3 is TGTGCCAGCAGTTACGAGTTCGGACAGGGGGCTTTCGAGCAGTACTTC. This encodes CASSYEFGQGAFEQYF.